Below are 8 T cell receptor beta chains sequenced from a single sample in a study of cytomegalovirus exposure and HLA in healthy donors. The PCR used 60 Vbeta and 13 Jbeta primers. Measured with immunoSEQ multiplex PCR; TCRdb has only the in-frame clones, and not every one. Of 150,000 to 200,000 clones detected, more than 80% appear once; the ten largest clones hold roughly 2.8%. Sequenced material: PBMCs. The receptor source for this set is a woman aged 45-59 years in good health and CMV-seropositive.

The chain combines TRBV18 with TRBJ2-2; 8 positions agree with TRBD1. With 3 bases clipped from V and 3 bases from J, the junction kept 0 bases outside the gene matches. Germline lookup yields CDR1 KGHSH and CDR2 LQKENI. The CDR3 covers 14 residues. The CDR3 DNA is TGTGCCAGCTCACCGACAGGGGACACCGGGGAGCTGTTTTTT. Protein: CASSPTGDTGELFF.

This clone appeared a few times. The rearrangement uses TRBV6-5 and TRBJ2-5, with 8 positions matching TRBD2. Per the germline V gene, CDR1 is MNHEY and CDR2 is SVGAGI. The CDR3 consists of 14 residues. V shed 8 bases and J 9 bases; nucleotides not matched to a gene: 14. CDR3 bases: TGTGCCAGCGTTTGGCGGGGGGCCGGTGGGTCCCAGTACTTC. Its translation: CASVWRGAGGSQYF.

The rearrangement joins TRBV7-2 to TRBJ1-1, with TRBD1 matching 8 bases. CDR1 and CDR2 from the germline V gene are SGHTA and FQGNSA. Trimming removed 3 bases from V and 1 base from J; junction bases left unmatched: 4. This CDR3 is 15 amino acids long. DNA of the CDR3: TGTGCCAGCAGCTTTGCTGGGACAGGGAACACTGAAGCTTTCTTT. Translation: CASSFAGTGNTEAFF.

The CDR3 loop reads CASSVEPSYSYNEQFF. The DNA of the CDR3 is TGTGCCAGCAGCGTAGAGCCTAGCTATAGCTACAATGAGCAGTTCTTC. The chain has TRBV9 and TRBJ2-1; the D gene is possibly TRBD2 (5 bases). The germline gives CDR1 SGDLS, CDR2 YYNGEE. The CDR3 runs to 16 residues. V lost 0 bases to trimming and J lost 3 bases, with 13 bases between them.

The CDR3 loop reads CASSLGRRTSGTDTQYF. For the CDR3, the DNA is TGTGCCAGCAGCTTAGGCAGACGGACTAGCGGCACAGATACGCAGTATTTT. V gene TRBV11-2 combines with J gene TRBJ2-3, with 9 bases aligning to TRBD2. Looked up from germline, CDR1 is SGHAT and CDR2 is FQNNGV. Trimming took 1 base from V and 1 from J; bases not matched to a gene: 6. There are 17 residues in the CDR3. Combining the CDR3 with reference TRBV11-2 and TRBJ2-3 gives the whole variable domain EAGVAQSPRYKIIEKRQSVAFWCNPISGHATLYWYQQILGQGPKLLIQFQNNGVVDDSQLPKDRFSAERLKGVDSTLKIQPAKLEDSAVYLCASSLGRRTSGTDTQYFGPGTRLTVL.

The chain couples TRBV11-2 to TRBJ1-4; tentatively, D is TRBD1 (5 bases). The CDR3 contains 16 residues. Germline CDR1 reads SGHAT; CDR2 reads FQNNGV. Trimming removed 8 bases from V and 8 bases from J, with 24 bases in between. The CDR3 DNA follows: TGTGCCAGCGGCGTCACCGGGACTCCCGAAGGGGAAAAACTGTTTTTT. This encodes CASGVTGTPEGEKLFF.

The chain recombines TRBV9 with TRBJ2-3; 12 bases agree with TRBD2. CDR3 length equals 17 residues. Per the germline V gene, CDR1 is SGDLS and CDR2 is YYNGEE. Germline trimming cut 4 bases from V and 4 bases from J; bases unmatched to any gene: 10. The CDR3 is CASSSLTSGGTADTQYF. The CDR3 bases are TGTGCCAGCAGCTCCCTGACTAGCGGGGGAACTGCAGATACGCAGTATTTT.

The CDR3 region has the DNA TGTGCCAGCAGTAGGGACAGGGGTGAGACCCAGTACTTC. Encoded protein: CASSRDRGETQYF. The chain has TRBV6-5 and TRBJ2-5, with 10 bases fitting TRBD1. The CDR3 has 13 residues. Trimming cost V 5 bases and J 5 bases; bases outside gene matches: 2. Per the germline V gene, CDR1 is MNHEY and CDR2 is SVGAGI.